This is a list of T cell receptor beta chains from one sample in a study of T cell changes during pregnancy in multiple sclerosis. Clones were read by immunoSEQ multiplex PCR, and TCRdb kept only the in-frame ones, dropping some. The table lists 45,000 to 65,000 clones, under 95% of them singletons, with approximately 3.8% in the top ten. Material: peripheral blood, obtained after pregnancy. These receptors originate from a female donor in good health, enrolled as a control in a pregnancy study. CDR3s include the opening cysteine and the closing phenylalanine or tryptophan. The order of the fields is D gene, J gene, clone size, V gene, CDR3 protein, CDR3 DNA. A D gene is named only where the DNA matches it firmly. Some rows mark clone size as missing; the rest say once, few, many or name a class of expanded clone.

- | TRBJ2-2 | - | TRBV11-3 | CASSFRSWDSNTGELFF | TGTGCCAGCAGCTTTAGGTCCTGGGACTCGAACACCGGGGAGCTGTTTTTT
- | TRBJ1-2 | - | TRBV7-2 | CASSLDGNYGYTF | TGTGCCAGCAGCTTAGACGGTAACTATGGCTACACCTTC
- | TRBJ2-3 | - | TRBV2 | CASRAGRGGSTDTQYF | TGTGCCAGCAGGGCCGGCAGGGGAGGGAGCACAGATACGCAGTATTTT
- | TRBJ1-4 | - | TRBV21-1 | CASSKRRGF | TGTGCCAGCAGCAAACGTCGGGGTTTT
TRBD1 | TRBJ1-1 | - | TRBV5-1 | CASSANRGLSRNTEAFF | TGCGCCAGCAGCGCTAACAGGGGGCTTTCTAGGAACACTGAAGCTTTCTTT
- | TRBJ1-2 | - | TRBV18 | CASSPLGEANYGYTF | TGTGCCAGCTCACCTCTGGGAGAAGCTAACTATGGCTACACCTTC
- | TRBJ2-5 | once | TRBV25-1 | CASTQTYGQEGETQYF | TGTGCCAGCACTCAAACATATGGGCAGGAGGGGGAGACCCAGTACTTC
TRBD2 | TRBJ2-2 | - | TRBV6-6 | CASILSGSGNGELFF | TGTGCCAGCATCCTTAGCGGGAGCGGTAACGGGGAGCTGTTTTTT
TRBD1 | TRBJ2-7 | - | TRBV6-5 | CASSYETGRGEQYF | TGTGCCAGCAGTTACGAGACAGGGCGAGGCGAGCAGTACTTC
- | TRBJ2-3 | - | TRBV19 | CASSLGGLIDTQYF | TGTGCCAGTAGTCTCGGGGGGCTTATTGATACGCAGTATTTT
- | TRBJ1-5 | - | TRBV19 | CASHSGEGVLGNQPQHF | TGTGCCAGTCACTCAGGGGAAGGGGTCCTTGGCAATCAGCCCCAGCATTTT
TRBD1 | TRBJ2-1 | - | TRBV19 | CASSRDRGHYNEQFF | TGTGCCAGTAGTAGAGACAGGGGTCACTACAATGAGCAGTTCTTC
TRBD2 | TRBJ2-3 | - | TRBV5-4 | CASSPGGRGGGTDTQYF | TGTGCCAGCAGCCCGGGAGGTCGCGGCGGGGGCACAGATACGCAGTATTTT
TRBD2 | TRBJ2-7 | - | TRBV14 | CASSLLGGGTYEQYF | TGTGCCAGCAGTCTACTTGGGGGGGGTACCTACGAGCAGTACTTC
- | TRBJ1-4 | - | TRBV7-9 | CASGAGRETNEKLFF | TGTGCCAGCGGGGCAGGGAGGGAAACTAATGAAAAACTGTTTTTT
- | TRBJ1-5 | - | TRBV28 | CASTTRRTDQPQHF | TGTGCCAGCACTACCCGGCGGACAGACCAGCCCCAGCATTTT
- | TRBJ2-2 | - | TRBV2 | CASSLTGTLINTGELFF | TGTGCCAGCAGCCTCACCGGGACACTGATTAACACCGGGGAGCTGTTTTTT
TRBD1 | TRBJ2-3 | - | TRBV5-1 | CASSNTGTGGTDTQYF | TGCGCCAGCAGCAACACCGGGACAGGGGGAACAGATACGCAGTATTTT
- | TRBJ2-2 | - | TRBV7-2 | CASRPSGNTGELFF | TGTGCCAGCAGACCAAGCGGAAACACCGGGGAGCTGTTTTTT
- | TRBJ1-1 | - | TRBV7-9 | CASSLDLKEAFF | TGTGCCAGCAGCTTAGATCTTAAAGAAGCTTTCTTT